The entry that follows covers one T cell receptor beta chain sequence. Its target is not known. The data belong to a study of blood T cells in healthy people across ages. Broader study findings: Percentage of naive T cells showed a strong correlation with TCR beta diversity. Compared with aged donors, long-lived donors showed fewer expanded clones, suggesting selection. A roughly linear age-dependent decrease characterized TCR beta diversity per million T cells.

The germline V and J ends were trimmed by 5 bases and 5 bases, with 30 bases remaining between them. Germline lookup yields CDR1 SGHVS and CDR2 FQNEAQ. This CDR3 contains 19 residues. Combining a sample-barcoded 5' primer with a J-beta primer mix, a second PCR ran for roughly 7 to 11 cycles. MiXCR, run by TCRdb on the 5' RACE reads, gives a single entry per CDR3 protein. This sample has 850,000 to 1,000,000 distinct CDR3 sequences, with just over 50% found just once. Sequencing was carried out using blood. The receptor's source is a woman in her sixties in good health. The chain is built from TRBV7-8 and TRBJ2-5; D gene unclear. This chain's CDR3 is CASSTYRGPTLRRLETQYF. For the CDR3, the DNA is TGTGCCAGCAGCACCTATAGAGGCCCCACACTCAGACGGTTGGAGACCCAGTACTTC.